This TCR beta chain derives from a study of neoadjuvant anti-PD-1 for oral cavity cancer. Study-level information: Before surgery, most patients got three to four biweekly 3 mg/kg nivolumab doses. Findings and limits, study-wide: Treg/Th17 ratio rose with pretreatment blood and fell with post-treatment tumor TCRbeta clonality. Post-nivolumab, blood T cell clonality was significantly elevated in non-responders.

The CDR3 is made up of 15 amino acids. The V gene's germline CDR1 is SEHNR and CDR2 FQNEAQ (reference sequence). V was cut by 0 bases and J by 7 bases, with 15 bases left in between. Sequenced by immunoSEQ multiplex PCR; TCRdb stores in-frame clones only, minus some. The sample carries approximately 13,000 clones, roughly 70% recorded once. Comment on this clone: Antigen: not known.

Time point: after neoadjuvant nivolumab, at surgical resection. PBMCs were not maintained or expanded in culture before analysis. This material consisted of PBMCs, taken after nivolumab (anti-PD-1) treatment. The chain couples TRBV7-9 to TRBJ1-2, with D possibly TRBD1 on 6 matching bases. The clonotype comes from a person between 40 and 80 years old with oral cavity squamous cell carcinoma. CDR3 in amino acids: CASSLAYGTSAGYTF. As DNA, the CDR3 is TGTGCCAGCAGCTTAGCGTACGGGACATCCGCTGGCTACACCTTC.